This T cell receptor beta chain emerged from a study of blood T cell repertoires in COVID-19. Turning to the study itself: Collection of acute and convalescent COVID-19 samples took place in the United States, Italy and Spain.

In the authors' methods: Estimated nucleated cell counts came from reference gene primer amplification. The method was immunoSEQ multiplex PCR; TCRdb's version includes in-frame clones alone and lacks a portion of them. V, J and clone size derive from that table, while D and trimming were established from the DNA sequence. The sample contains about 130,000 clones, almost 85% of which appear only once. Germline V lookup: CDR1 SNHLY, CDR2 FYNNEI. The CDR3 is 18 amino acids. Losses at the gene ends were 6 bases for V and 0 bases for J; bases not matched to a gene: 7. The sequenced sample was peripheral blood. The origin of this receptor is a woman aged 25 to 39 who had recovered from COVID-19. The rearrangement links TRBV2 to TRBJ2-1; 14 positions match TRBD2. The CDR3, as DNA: TGTGCCAGCAGCGGACCCGGGACTAGCGGGGGCTCCTACAATGAGCAGTTCTTC. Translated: CASSGPGTSGGSYNEQFF. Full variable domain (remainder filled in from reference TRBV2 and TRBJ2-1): EPEVTQTPSHQVTQMGQEVILRCVPISNHLYFYWYRQILGQKVEFLVSFYNNEISEKSEIFDDQFSVERPDGSNFTLKIRSTKLEDSAMYFCASSGPGTSGGSYNEQFFGPGTRLTVL.